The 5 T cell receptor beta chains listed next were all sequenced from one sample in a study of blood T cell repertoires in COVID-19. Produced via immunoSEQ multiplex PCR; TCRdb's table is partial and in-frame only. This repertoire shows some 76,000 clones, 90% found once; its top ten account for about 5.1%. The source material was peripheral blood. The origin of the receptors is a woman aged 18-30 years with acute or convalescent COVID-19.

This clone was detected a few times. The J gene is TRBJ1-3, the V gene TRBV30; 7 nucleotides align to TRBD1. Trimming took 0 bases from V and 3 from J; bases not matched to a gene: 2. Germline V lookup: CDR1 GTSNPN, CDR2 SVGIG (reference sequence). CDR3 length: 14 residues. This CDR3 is CAWSVNRGGNTIYF. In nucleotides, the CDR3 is TGTGCCTGGAGTGTAAACAGGGGTGGAAACACCATATATTTT.

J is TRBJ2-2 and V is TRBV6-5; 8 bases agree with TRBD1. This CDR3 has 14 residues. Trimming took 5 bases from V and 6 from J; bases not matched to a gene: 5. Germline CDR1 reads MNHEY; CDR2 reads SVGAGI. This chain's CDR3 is CASSQTGAPGELFF. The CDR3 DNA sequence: TGTGCCAGCAGTCAGACAGGGGCTCCCGGGGAGCTGTTTTTT.

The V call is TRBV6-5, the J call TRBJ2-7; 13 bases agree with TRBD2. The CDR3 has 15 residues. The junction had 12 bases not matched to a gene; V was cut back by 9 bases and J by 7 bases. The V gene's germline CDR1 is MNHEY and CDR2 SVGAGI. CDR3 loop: CASMYGLAGDGEQYF. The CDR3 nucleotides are TGTGCCAGTATGTATGGACTAGCGGGAGATGGGGAGCAGTACTTC.

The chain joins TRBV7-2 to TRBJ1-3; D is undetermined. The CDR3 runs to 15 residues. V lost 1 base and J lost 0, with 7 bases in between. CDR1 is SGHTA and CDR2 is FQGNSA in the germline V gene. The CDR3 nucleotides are TGTGCCAGCAGCTTAGGAGGCTTCTCTGGAAACACCATATATTTT. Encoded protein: CASSLGGFSGNTIYF.

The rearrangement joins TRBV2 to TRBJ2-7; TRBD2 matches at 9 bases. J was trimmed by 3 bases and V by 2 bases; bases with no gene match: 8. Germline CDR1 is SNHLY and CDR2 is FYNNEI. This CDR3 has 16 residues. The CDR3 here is CASSETGTAGGYEQYF. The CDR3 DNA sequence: TGTGCCAGCAGTGAAACTGGAACAGCGGGGGGCTACGAGCAGTACTTC. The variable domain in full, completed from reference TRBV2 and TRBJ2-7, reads EPEVTQTPSHQVTQMGQEVILRCVPISNHLYFYWYRQILGQKVEFLVSFYNNEISEKSEIFDDQFSVERPDGSNFTLKIRSTKLEDSAMYFCASSETGTAGGYEQYFGPGTRLTVT.